This TCR beta chain originates from a study of memory CD4+ T cells and cytomegalovirus serostatus. Findings and caveats of the study: 67 of 164 known CMV-associated TCRbeta sequences appeared in CD4+ memory.

The sort gate was single viable CD3+CD4+CD8-CD45RO+ cells for memory CD4+ T cells. CDR1 is LGHNA and CDR2 is YNFKEQ in the germline V gene. The CDR3 runs to 14 residues. Trimming took 6 bases from V and 0 from J; bases not matched to a gene: 1. Of note for this clone: Its antigen is currently unknown.

Profiled with immunoSEQ multiplex PCR; TCRdb holds only in-frame clones, not every one. This table holds more than 45,000 clones, roughly four fifths found once. This chain connects TRBV4-2 to TRBJ2-1; 8 nucleotides line up with TRBD2. The source of this sequence is an adult in good health and CMV-seronegative. The specimen was memory CD4+ T cells from blood. The CDR3 loop reads CASSAGGSYNEQFF. In DNA, the CDR3 is TGTGCCAGCAGTGCGGGGGGCTCCTACAATGAGCAGTTCTTC.